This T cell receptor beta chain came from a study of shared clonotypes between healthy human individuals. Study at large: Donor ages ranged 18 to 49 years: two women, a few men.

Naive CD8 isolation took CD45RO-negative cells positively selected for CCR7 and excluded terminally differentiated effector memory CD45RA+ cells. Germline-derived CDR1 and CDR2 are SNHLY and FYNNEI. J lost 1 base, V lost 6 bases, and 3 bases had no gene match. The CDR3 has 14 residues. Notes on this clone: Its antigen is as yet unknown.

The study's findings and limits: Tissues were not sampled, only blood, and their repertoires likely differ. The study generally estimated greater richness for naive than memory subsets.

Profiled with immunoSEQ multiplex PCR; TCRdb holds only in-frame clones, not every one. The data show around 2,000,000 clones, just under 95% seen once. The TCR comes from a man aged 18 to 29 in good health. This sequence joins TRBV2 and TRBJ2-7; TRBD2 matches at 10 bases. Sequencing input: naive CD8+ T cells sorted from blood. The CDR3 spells CASSLLAGSYEQYF. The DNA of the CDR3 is TGTGCCAGCAGCCTACTAGCGGGGTCCTACGAGCAGTACTTC.